Listed below are T cell receptor beta chains from one sample, sequenced in a study of T cell changes during pregnancy in multiple sclerosis. Only in-frame clones appear in the TCRdb table, and some are missing; sequencing was by immunoSEQ multiplex PCR. The sample contains 45,000 or so clones, around 92% of which appear only once. Here the sequenced sample was CD8+ T cells from peripheral blood mononuclear cells, taken after pregnancy. These receptors were collected from a female donor with multiple sclerosis, enrolled in a pregnancy study. The CDR3 runs from the conserved cysteine through the conserved F or W. The order of the fields is CDR3 DNA, CDR3 protein, D gene, J gene, clone size, V gene. A D gene is named only where the DNA matches it firmly. Clone size, where shown, is once, few, many, or a class for clones that have expanded.

DNA: TGTGCCAGCAGCTACGGGACAGGGGTTTTGCCCCAGCATTTT; CDR3: CASSYGTGVLPQHF; D: TRBD1; J: TRBJ1-5; size: -; V: TRBV7-8
DNA: TGTGCCAGCAGAGTCGGGACCGGGGAGCTGTTTTTT; CDR3: CASRVGTGELFF; D: -; J: TRBJ2-2; size: -; V: TRBV6-1
DNA: TGTGCCAGCAGTGAGTGGGCCACTGAGCAGTTCTTC; CDR3: CASSEWATEQFF; D: -; J: TRBJ2-1; size: -; V: TRBV2
DNA: TGTGCCAGCAGCTTGGGGGAGAGGAGCAATCAGCCCCAGCATTTT; CDR3: CASSLGERSNQPQHF; D: -; J: TRBJ1-5; size: -; V: TRBV5-5
DNA: TGTGCCAGCAGCCCCATTACTTGGCGGCGGGACTACGAGCAGTACTTC; CDR3: CASSPITWRRDYEQYF; D: -; J: TRBJ2-7; size: -; V: TRBV7-9
DNA: TGTGCCAGCAGTCGGACTAGCGGGAGGGAGCAGTTCTTC; CDR3: CASSRTSGREQFF; D: TRBD2; J: TRBJ2-1; size: -; V: TRBV6-1
DNA: TGCGCCAGCAGCCCGGGACAGGGGCGTTACAATGAGCAGTTCTTC; CDR3: CASSPGQGRYNEQFF; D: TRBD1; J: TRBJ2-1; size: -; V: TRBV5-1
DNA: TGTGCCAGCAGTGTCGGCGGGGAGCTGTTTTTT; CDR3: CASSVGGELFF; D: -; J: TRBJ2-2; size: -; V: TRBV27
DNA: TGCAGTGGTACTCCTTCCTATGGCTACACCTTC; CDR3: CSGTPSYGYTF; D: -; J: TRBJ1-2; size: -; V: TRBV20-1
DNA: TGTGCCAGCAGCACGGTTAAGGACTATGAGCAGTACTTC; CDR3: CASSTVKDYEQYF; D: -; J: TRBJ2-7; size: -; V: TRBV7-9
DNA: TGTGCCAGCAGTTTATCGTTGGCAGGGGGTTCCCACGAGCAGTACTTC; CDR3: CASSLSLAGGSHEQYF; D: TRBD1; J: TRBJ2-7; size: -; V: TRBV27
DNA: TGCAGCGCCCAGACAGTGACCTCCTACGAGCAGTACTTC; CDR3: CSAQTVTSYEQYF; D: -; J: TRBJ2-7; size: -; V: TRBV29-1
DNA: TGTGCCAGCAGCTGGACTAGCGGGAGGTGGGGCACAGATACGCAGTATTTT; CDR3: CASSWTSGRWGTDTQYF; D: TRBD2; J: TRBJ2-3; size: -; V: TRBV5-6
DNA: TGTGCCAGCAGCTCCCATTCAGACAGGCGATATGAGGGGAACACTGAAGCTTTCTTT; CDR3: CASSSHSDRRYEGNTEAFF; D: -; J: TRBJ1-1; size: -; V: TRBV9
DNA: TGTGCCAGCAGGGGGGACAGGGAAGAGACCCAGTACTTC; CDR3: CASRGDREETQYF; D: TRBD1; J: TRBJ2-5; size: -; V: TRBV6-1
DNA: TGTGCCAGCAGCTTCAGCGGGAGGCCCTACGAGCAGTACTTC; CDR3: CASSFSGRPYEQYF; D: TRBD2; J: TRBJ2-7; size: -; V: TRBV7-9
DNA: TGTGCCAGCAGCGTCTCCGGGGAGCTGTTTTTT; CDR3: CASSVSGELFF; D: -; J: TRBJ2-2; size: -; V: TRBV9
DNA: TGCAGCGTTGAAGCCTTAATGGGAAGCGGCCGGGCCTACGAGCAGTACTTC; CDR3: CSVEALMGSGRAYEQYF; D: -; J: TRBJ2-7; size: -; V: TRBV29-1
DNA: TGTGCCAGCAGTTGGGACAGCAGCAATCAGCCCCAGCATTTT; CDR3: CASSWDSSNQPQHF; D: TRBD1; J: TRBJ1-5; size: -; V: TRBV27
DNA: TGCGCCAGCAGCCTGGACAGGGTCCGTGAAGCTTTCTTT; CDR3: CASSLDRVREAFF; D: TRBD1; J: TRBJ1-1; size: once; V: TRBV5-1
DNA: TGCGCCAGCAGCCGGGGGACAGGAGTCCCCTATGGCTACACCTTC; CDR3: CASSRGTGVPYGYTF; D: TRBD1; J: TRBJ1-2; size: -; V: TRBV4-3
DNA: TGTGCCAGCACCGAAGGACTAGCATACGAGCAGTTCTTC; CDR3: CASTEGLAYEQFF; D: TRBD2; J: TRBJ2-1; size: -; V: TRBV25-1
DNA: TGTGCCAGCAACAGCCGGGACAGGGGGTCCACTGAAGCTTTCTTT; CDR3: CASNSRDRGSTEAFF; D: TRBD1; J: TRBJ1-1; size: once; V: TRBV27
DNA: TGTGCCAGCAGGGAGGGCGGCGAGCAGTACTTC; CDR3: CASREGGEQYF; D: -; J: TRBJ2-7; size: -; V: TRBV6-6
DNA: TGTGCCTGGAGCGCGCCGGAGATGGGTCAGAGGGGCTACACCTTC; CDR3: CAWSAPEMGQRGYTF; D: -; J: TRBJ1-2; size: -; V: TRBV30
DNA: TGCGCCAGCAGTCCGGGGGGAGATGCCTACGAGCAGTACTTC; CDR3: CASSPGGDAYEQYF; D: TRBD2; J: TRBJ2-7; size: -; V: TRBV5-1
DNA: TGTGCCAGCAGGACAACAGGGGGAGTTAGTGGCTACACCTTC; CDR3: CASRTTGGVSGYTF; D: TRBD1; J: TRBJ1-2; size: -; V: TRBV27
DNA: TGTGCCAGTAGTCCTCACATTGGGGGACTCTTTTTT; CDR3: CASSPHIGGLFF; D: -; J: TRBJ1-4; size: -; V: TRBV19
DNA: TGTGCCAGCAGTTTCTCGGACACGAAAGAGACCCAGTACTTC; CDR3: CASSFSDTKETQYF; D: -; J: TRBJ2-5; size: -; V: TRBV6-6
DNA: TGTGCCAGCAGTTGGGGACAGGGAGGGGGTACGCAGTATTTT; CDR3: CASSWGQGGGTQYF; D: TRBD1; J: TRBJ2-3; size: -; V: TRBV6-5
DNA: TGTGCCAGCAGCTCGCAGGAAAGACTGAACACTGAAGCTTTCTTT; CDR3: CASSSQERLNTEAFF; D: -; J: TRBJ1-1; size: -; V: TRBV7-2
DNA: TGTGCCAGCAGTCTGGGGGCCCTAACAGATACGCAGTATTTT; CDR3: CASSLGALTDTQYF; D: -; J: TRBJ2-3; size: -; V: TRBV27
DNA: TGTGCCAGTAGTATGCAGGGATATAGCAATCAGCCCCAGCATTTT; CDR3: CASSMQGYSNQPQHF; D: -; J: TRBJ1-5; size: -; V: TRBV19
DNA: TGTGCCTGGGGAGAACGTCTCGACGAGCAGTACTTC; CDR3: CAWGERLDEQYF; D: -; J: TRBJ2-7; size: -; V: TRBV30
DNA: TGTGCCAGCAGCCCCGGTTCGTCCTACGAGCAGTACTTC; CDR3: CASSPGSSYEQYF; D: -; J: TRBJ2-7; size: -; V: TRBV5-6
DNA: TGTGCCAGCAATCGAGGGGGAGGGGAACAGCCCCAGCATTTT; CDR3: CASNRGGGEQPQHF; D: -; J: TRBJ1-5; size: once; V: TRBV6-6
DNA: TGTGCCAGCAGTGTAACTAGCGGGAGCACAGATACGCAGTATTTT; CDR3: CASSVTSGSTDTQYF; D: TRBD2; J: TRBJ2-3; size: -; V: TRBV6-4
DNA: TGTGCCAGCAGTCTTTTGGGACTAGAAGCGTTCGAACAGTTCTTC; CDR3: CASSLLGLEAFEQFF; D: TRBD2; J: TRBJ2-1; size: -; V: TRBV27
DNA: TGTGCCAGCAGCTTGGATACAGGTGCCTACAATGAGCAGTTCTTC; CDR3: CASSLDTGAYNEQFF; D: -; J: TRBJ2-1; size: -; V: TRBV5-8
DNA: TGTGCCAGCAGCAGAGCCGACAGTTGGGATGGCTACACCTTC; CDR3: CASSRADSWDGYTF; D: -; J: TRBJ1-2; size: -; V: TRBV11-1
DNA: TGTGCCAGCACCCCCATTTACGAGCAGTACTTC; CDR3: CASTPIYEQYF; D: -; J: TRBJ2-7; size: once; V: TRBV2
DNA: TGTGCCAGCGATCCATTCAGGGGGGCCAATGAGCAGTTCTTC; CDR3: CASDPFRGANEQFF; D: -; J: TRBJ2-1; size: -; V: TRBV6-5
DNA: TGTGCCAGCAGCCCGAGAGGAGGAGGCAATCAGCCCCAGCATTTT; CDR3: CASSPRGGGNQPQHF; D: -; J: TRBJ1-5; size: -; V: TRBV7-9
DNA: TGTGCCAGCAGCCGCCGGGACTTCTCGTATCAGACCCTCCACTTT; CDR3: CASSRRDFSYQTLHF; D: -; J: TRBJ1-6; size: -; V: TRBV5-6
DNA: TGTGCTAGTGGTTTTGCTCTACAGGACGAGGATAATTCACCCCTCCACTTT; CDR3: CASGFALQDEDNSPLHF; D: -; J: TRBJ1-6; size: -; V: TRBV12-5
DNA: TGTGCCAGCTCACCGAGAGGGGGAATAGAAAACATTCAGTACTTC; CDR3: CASSPRGGIENIQYF; D: -; J: TRBJ2-4; size: -; V: TRBV18
DNA: TGTGCCAGCAGCGGTACAGGGGGCAGCTATGGCTACACCTTC; CDR3: CASSGTGGSYGYTF; D: TRBD1; J: TRBJ1-2; size: -; V: TRBV5-5
DNA: TGTGCCAGCAGTCATACAGATAAGTTGAACACTGAAGCTTTCTTT; CDR3: CASSHTDKLNTEAFF; D: -; J: TRBJ1-1; size: -; V: TRBV6-5
DNA: TGTGCCAGCAGTGACTGGGGGGGACACACCGGGGAGCTGTTTTTT; CDR3: CASSDWGGHTGELFF; D: TRBD2; J: TRBJ2-2; size: -; V: TRBV6-4
DNA: TGTGCCAGCAGCCCCAGGAGAGGAGGGGTTCTTGAAGCTTTCTTT; CDR3: CASSPRRGGVLEAFF; D: -; J: TRBJ1-1; size: -; V: TRBV9
DNA: TGCGCCAGCAGCCAAACGACAGGGGGCTACGAGCAGTACTTC; CDR3: CASSQTTGGYEQYF; D: TRBD1; J: TRBJ2-7; size: -; V: TRBV4-1
DNA: TGTGCCAGCAAACAGGCTTACGAGCAGTACTTC; CDR3: CASKQAYEQYF; D: -; J: TRBJ2-7; size: -; V: TRBV2
DNA: TGTGCCAGCAACTCAGGGTTCCCTAATGAAAAACTGTTTTTT; CDR3: CASNSGFPNEKLFF; D: -; J: TRBJ1-4; size: -; V: TRBV19
DNA: TGTGCCAGCAGTTTTGGACAGGGCCTCCCCGGGGAGCTGTTTTTT; CDR3: CASSFGQGLPGELFF; D: TRBD1; J: TRBJ2-2; size: once; V: TRBV27
DNA: TGTGCCAGCAGCTTAGTGCAATTAGCTTCCGATACGCAGTATTTT; CDR3: CASSLVQLASDTQYF; D: -; J: TRBJ2-3; size: -; V: TRBV7-9
DNA: TGTGCCAGCACCCTGGGGGAGCGGGAGACAGATACGCAGTATTTT; CDR3: CASTLGERETDTQYF; D: TRBD2; J: TRBJ2-3; size: -; V: TRBV6-6
DNA: TGTGCCAGCAGGCCGGTACCCTCCTACGAGCAGTACTTC; CDR3: CASRPVPSYEQYF; D: -; J: TRBJ2-7; size: -; V: TRBV2
DNA: TGTGCCAGCAGTGAATTAGCGGATGAGCAGTTCTTC; CDR3: CASSELADEQFF; D: -; J: TRBJ2-1; size: -; V: TRBV6-1
DNA: TGTGCCAGCAGCGCGCTAATGACTAGCGGCGTCGACACCGGGGAGCTGTTTTTT; CDR3: CASSALMTSGVDTGELFF; D: TRBD2; J: TRBJ2-2; size: -; V: TRBV9